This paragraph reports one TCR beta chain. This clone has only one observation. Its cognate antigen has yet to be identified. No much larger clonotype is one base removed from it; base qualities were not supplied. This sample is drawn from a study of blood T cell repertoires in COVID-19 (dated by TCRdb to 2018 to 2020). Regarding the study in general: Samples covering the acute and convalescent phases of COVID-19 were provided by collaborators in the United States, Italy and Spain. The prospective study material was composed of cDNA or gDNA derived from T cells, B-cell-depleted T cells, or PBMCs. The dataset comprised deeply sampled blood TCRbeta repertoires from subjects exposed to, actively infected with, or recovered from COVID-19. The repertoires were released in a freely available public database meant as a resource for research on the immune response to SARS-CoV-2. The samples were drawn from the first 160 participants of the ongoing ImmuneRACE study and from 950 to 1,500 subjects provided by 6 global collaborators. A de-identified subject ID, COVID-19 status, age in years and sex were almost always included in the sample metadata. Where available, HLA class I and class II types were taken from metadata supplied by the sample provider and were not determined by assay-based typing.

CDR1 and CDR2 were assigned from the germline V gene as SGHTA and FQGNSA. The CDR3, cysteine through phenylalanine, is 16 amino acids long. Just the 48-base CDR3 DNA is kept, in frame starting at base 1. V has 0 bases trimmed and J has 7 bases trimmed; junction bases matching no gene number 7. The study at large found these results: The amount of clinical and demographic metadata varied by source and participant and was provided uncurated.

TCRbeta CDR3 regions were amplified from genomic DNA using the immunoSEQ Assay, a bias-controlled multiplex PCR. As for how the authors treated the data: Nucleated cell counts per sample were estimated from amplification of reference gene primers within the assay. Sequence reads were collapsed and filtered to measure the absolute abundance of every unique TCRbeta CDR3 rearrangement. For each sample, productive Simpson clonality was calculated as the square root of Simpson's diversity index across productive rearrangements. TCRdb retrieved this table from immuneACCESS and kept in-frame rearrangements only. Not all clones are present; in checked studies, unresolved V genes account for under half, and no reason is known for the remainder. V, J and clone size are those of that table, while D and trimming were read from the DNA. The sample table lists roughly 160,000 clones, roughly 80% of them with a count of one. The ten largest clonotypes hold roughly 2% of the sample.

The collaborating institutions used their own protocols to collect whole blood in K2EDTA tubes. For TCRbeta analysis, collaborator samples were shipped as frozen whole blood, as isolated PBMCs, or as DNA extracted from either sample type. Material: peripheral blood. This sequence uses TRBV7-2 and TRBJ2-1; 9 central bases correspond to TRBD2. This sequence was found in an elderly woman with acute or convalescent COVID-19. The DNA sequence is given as TGTGCCAGCAGCTTAGCTTCGGCGGGAGGGACTAATGAGCAGTTCTTC. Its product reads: CASSLASAGGTNEQFF.